A single sample is the source of the 12 T cell receptor beta chains below, sequenced in a study of blood T cell repertoires in COVID-19. Repertoires were generated with immunoSEQ multiplex PCR, while TCRdb's copy carries only in-frame clones and drops some. The sample lists about 280,000 clones, around nine tenths occurring once. Sequencing input: peripheral blood. The origin of the receptors is a middle-aged woman who had recovered from COVID-19.

The genes are TRBV5-1 and TRBJ2-4; D is perhaps TRBD1 (6 bases). The CDR3 totals 14 residues. Trimming left V 4 bases short and J 4 bases short, with 12 bases between. Germline V gene sequence: CDR1 SGHRS, CDR2 YFSETQ. The CDR3 sequence is CASSLPGTKNIQYF. CDR3 nucleotide sequence: TGCGCCAGCAGCCTACCCGGGACAAAAAACATTCAGTACTTC.

The chain uses TRBV29-1 and TRBJ2-7; 11 bases are shared with TRBD2. The CDR3 extends over 14 amino acids. The ends lost 5 bases at V and 3 bases at J; junction bases unmatched: 6. The germline V gene encodes CDR1 SQVTM and CDR2 ANQGSEA. The CDR3 DNA sequence: TGCAGCGTTACCCCCGGGACTAGCGGCTACGAGCAGTACTTC. Translating gives CSVTPGTSGYEQYF.

V and J are TRBV3-1 (or the pseudogene TRBV3-2) and TRBJ2-2; D unclear. Per the germline V gene, CDR1 is LGHDT and CDR2 is YNNKEL (reference sequence). Trimming took off 4 bases at V and 1 base at J, with 10 bases between the two ends. The CDR3 contains 15 residues. In DNA, the CDR3 is TGTGCCAGCAGCCGAGAGCAGGTGAACACCGGGGAGCTGTTTTTT. The encoded protein is CASSREQVNTGELFF.

The sample holds one count of this clone. V gene TRBV5-1 combines with J gene TRBJ2-2; TRBD2 is a possible D gene (5 bases). The CDR3 has 13 residues. Per the germline V gene, CDR1 is SGHRS and CDR2 is YFSETQ. Trimming pared 0 bases from V and 6 bases from J, leaving 6 bases between. CDR3 in amino acids: CASSLGESGELFF. The CDR3 coding sequence is TGCGCCAGCAGCTTGGGGGAGTCCGGGGAGCTGTTTTTT.

This clone was picked up one time. Written as DNA, the CDR3 is TGCGCCAGCAGCCCTTCCGGGAGTGCAGAGACCCAGTACTTC. Its translation: CASSPSGSAETQYF. The chain carries TRBV10-2 and TRBJ2-5; tentative D call: TRBD2 (6 bases). Germline CDR1 reads WSHSY; CDR2 reads SAAADI. Between the trimmed V and J ends, which lost 6 bases and 4 bases, there was a span of 15 bases. This CDR3 contains 14 residues.

The rearrangement uses TRBV5-4 and TRBJ2-7, with TRBD2 identical over 8 bases. The CDR3 has 16 amino acids. CDR1 and CDR2 from the germline V gene are SGHNT and YYREEE (reference sequence). V was clipped by 1 base and J by 2 bases; unmatched bases: 8. The CDR3 loop reads CASSLRPGGDPYEQYF. The CDR3 DNA reads as TGTGCCAGCAGCTTGAGACCGGGGGGGGACCCCTACGAGCAGTACTTC. Together with reference TRBV5-4 and TRBJ2-7, the CDR3 gives the full variable domain: ETGVTQSPTHLIKTRGQQVTLRCSSQSGHNTVSWYQQALGQGPQFIFQYYREEENGRGNFPPRFSGLQFPNYSSELNVNALELDDSALYLCASSLRPGGDPYEQYFGPGTRLTVT.

This chain connects TRBV5-8 to TRBJ2-5; perhaps TRBD2 as D (5 bases). Deletions cut 9 bases from V and 5 bases from J, with 20 bases between. Germline CDR1 and CDR2: SGHTS and YDEGEE. The CDR3 has 14 residues. This CDR3 reads CATEKSRRGETQYF. CDR3 sequence (DNA): TGTGCCACCGAGAAGTCACGCCGAGGGGAGACCCAGTACTTC.

This clone was observed a single time. J is TRBJ2-3 and V is TRBV4-2; TRBD2 matches 8 bases. The germline gives CDR1 LGHNA, CDR2 YNFKEQ. The CDR3 has 16 residues. J lost 1 base, V lost 0 bases, and 3 bases had no gene match. CDR3 amino acids: CASSQELAGRTDTQYF. DNA for the CDR3: TGTGCCAGCAGCCAAGAATTAGCGGGACGCACAGATACGCAGTATTTT.

CDR3 sequence: CASTLQGSEETQYF. The CDR3 DNA reads as TGTGCCAGCACCTTACAGGGATCGGAAGAGACCCAGTACTTC. The chain is built from TRBV5-6 and TRBJ2-5, with D perhaps matching TRBD1 (6 bases). The V gene's germline CDR1 is SGHDT and CDR2 YYEEEE. Trimming removed 6 bases at V and 3 bases at J, with 15 bases between. This CDR3 region has 14 residues.

The rearrangement links TRBV5-6 to TRBJ2-7, with TRBD1 as a possible D gene (6 bases). The V end lost 2 bases, the J end lost 7 bases, and 13 bases lay between the germline ends. The CDR3 contains 13 residues. CDR1 is SGHDT, CDR2 YYEEEE, per germline. CDR3 sequence (DNA): TGTGCCAGCAGCTTTCCAGGGGCAGGTGAGCAGTACTTC. Amino acid sequence: CASSFPGAGEQYF.

V and J are TRBV21-1 and TRBJ1-4. TRBV21-1 is a pseudogene. The CDR3 covers 14 residues. The DNA of the CDR3 is TGTGCCAGCAGCGTCTCCGAGGGTCGTGAAAAACTGTTTTTT. Protein sequence: CASSVSEGREKLFF.

The chain recombines TRBV27 with TRBJ1-3, with D perhaps TRBD1 (5 bases). CDR3 length equals 14 residues. Looked up from germline, CDR1 is MNHEY and CDR2 is SMNVEV (reference sequence). V lost 2 bases, J lost 1 base, and 6 bases lay in between. This CDR3 reads CASSLRGSGNTIYF. The CDR3, as DNA: TGTGCCAGCAGTTTAAGGGGTTCTGGAAACACCATATATTTT.